One and the same sample provided the 11 T cell receptor beta chains below, sequenced in a study of early T cells in non-severe SARS-CoV-2 infection. TCRdb reanalysed the 5' RACE reads using MiXCR and keeps one entry per CDR3 protein. The repertoire includes some 100,000 distinct CDR3 sequences, roughly 14% of them detected once, and 0.5% to 0.75% sits in the top ten. The sequenced material came from whole blood. These receptors all come from an adult who was a healthcare worker with PCR-confirmed SARS-CoV-2 infection or an uninfected control (not recorded which).

The sample holds many counts of this clonotype. V and J are TRBV19 and TRBJ2-7; TRBD2 aligns across 8 bases. Germline trimming cut 6 bases from V and 3 bases from J; bases unmatched to any gene: 4. Germline-derived CDR1 and CDR2 are LNHDA and SQIVND (reference sequence). The length of the CDR3 is 13 residues. The CDR3 protein is CASRNSGDYEQYV. The CDR3 bases are TGTGCCAGTAGAAATAGCGGGGACTACGAGCAGTACGTC.

This clonotype has a handful of counts. The chain couples TRBV5-1 to TRBJ2-3; 10 bases line up with TRBD2. The CDR3 length is 15 residues. V gave up 3 bases and J gave up 1 base; unmatched junction bases: 2. CDR1 SGHRS and CDR2 YFSETQ come from the germline V gene. The CDR3 reads CASSWGTSGTDTQYF. CDR3 DNA sequence: TGCGCCAGCAGCTGGGGGACTAGCGGCACAGATACGCAGTATTTT.

The chain recombines TRBV6-2 or TRBV6-3 with TRBJ2-2; 9 nucleotides match TRBD1. The V gene end was trimmed by 2 bases and the J gene end by 4 bases; junction bases not matched to a gene: 11. This CDR3 comprises 18 residues. CDR1 is MNHEY and CDR2 is SVGEGT in the germline V gene. The CDR3 sequence is CASSYPTPGQGSTGELFF. For the CDR3, the DNA is TGTGCCAGCAGTTACCCTACTCCGGGACAGGGATCCACCGGGGAGCTGTTTTTT.

The V and J genes are TRBV20-1 and TRBJ2-1; 10 bases match TRBD2. The germline gives CDR1 DFQATT, CDR2 SNEGSKA (reference sequence). CDR3 length: 15 residues. After removal of 6 bases from V and 5 bases from J, the junction contained 10 bases not matched to a gene. The CDR3 sequence: CSAPIAGGTNNEQFF. The CDR3 region has the DNA TGCAGTGCCCCCATAGCGGGGGGAACCAACAATGAGCAGTTCTTC.

This clonotype was counted many times. The chain carries TRBV27 and TRBJ2-2; D unresolved. Trimming cost V 11 bases and J 6 bases, with 16 bases left between them. Germline values: CDR1 MNHEY, CDR2 SMNVEV (reference sequence). The CDR3 loop spans 13 amino acids. The CDR3 here is CASSPAPPGELFF. The CDR3 nucleotides read TGTGCCTCCTCTCCGGCACCTCCCGGGGAGCTGTTTTTT.

V and J are TRBV4-2 and TRBJ1-3, with D perhaps TRBD1 (5 bases). The CDR3 contains 16 residues. Trimming cost V 1 base and J 2 bases, with 12 bases left between them. Germline V gene sequence: CDR1 LGHNA, CDR2 YNFKEQ. This CDR3 is CASSQGEDSPGNTIYF. The CDR3 nucleotides read TGTGCCAGCAGCCAAGGCGAAGACAGTCCTGGAAACACCATATATTTT.

The chain has TRBV6-6 and TRBJ1-1; D is unresolved. CDR3 length: 14 amino acids. The V gene lost 5 bases and the J gene lost 0 bases, with 10 bases spanning the gap. CDR1 and CDR2 from the germline V gene are MNHNY and SVGAGI (reference sequence). The CDR3 loop reads CASSQTRMNTEAFF. CDR3 sequence (DNA): TGTGCCAGCAGTCAGACACGGATGAACACTGAAGCTTTCTTT.

This clonotype was detected many times. The chain couples TRBV6-6 to TRBJ1-4; 9 positions agree with TRBD1. The CDR3 length is 14 residues. The junction had 4 bases not matched to a gene; V was cut back by 6 bases and J by 5 bases. Germline CDR1 is MNHNY and CDR2 is SVGAGI (reference sequence). The CDR3 region is CASRAGTGNEKLFF. CDR3 nucleotide sequence: TGTGCCAGCAGAGCCGGGACAGGGAATGAAAAACTGTTTTTT.

This chain uses TRBV7-8 with TRBJ1-1, with 9 bases that match TRBD1. The germline CDR1 and CDR2 sequences are SGHVS and FQNEAQ. The length of the CDR3 is 15 residues. Losses at the gene ends were 1 base for V and 10 bases for J; bases not matched to a gene: 10. CDR3 in DNA: TGTGCCAGCAGCTTAGAAGGACAGGGGACCTTGGGAGCTTTCTTT. It is translated as CASSLEGQGTLGAFF.

This clonotype was seen more than once but under ten times. The J gene is TRBJ1-6, the V gene TRBV30; D gene unclear. The CDR3 runs 11 residues. V was shortened by 4 bases and J by 10 bases, with 8 bases between the two germline ends. CDR1 and CDR2 from the germline V gene are GTSNPN and SVGIG (reference sequence). The CDR3 reads CAWTQSSPLHF. As DNA, the CDR3 is TGTGCCTGGACCCAATCGTCACCCCTCCACTTT.

The rearrangement uses TRBV7-2 and TRBJ2-3, with 12 bases matching TRBD2. The CDR3 runs 18 residues. Germline V CDR1 and CDR2: SGHTA, FQGNSA. The ends lost 5 bases at V and 4 bases at J; junction bases unmatched: 13. This chain's CDR3 is CASSRSTSGGQRADTQYF. As DNA, the CDR3 is TGTGCCAGCAGCAGGTCGACTAGCGGGGGCCAACGGGCAGATACGCAGTATTTT. Using reference TRBV7-2 and TRBJ2-3 for the parts outside the CDR3, the full variable domain is GAGVSQSPSNKVTEKGKDVELRCDPISGHTALYWYRQSLGQGLEFLIYFQGNSAPDKSGLPSDRFSAERTGGSVSTLTIQRTQQEDSAVYLCASSRSTSGGQRADTQYFGPGTRLTVL.